This T cell receptor beta chain was recovered during a study of T cells in Graves' hyperthyroidism and ophthalmopathy. TCR beta CDR3 sequences were amplified from RNA transcripts. The TCR CDR3 first-round RT-PCR relied on the HTBI primer set. TCRdb independently ran MiXCR on the multiplex PCR reads; one entry per CDR3 protein. The data show hundreds of thousands of distinct CDR3 sequences, with around 22% seen just once and about 11% held by the top ten. The V end lost 5 bases, the J end lost 0 bases, and 6 bases lay between the germline ends. The CDR3 runs to 13 residues. The specimen sequenced was blood. This receptor was obtained from a woman aged 25-40 years with Graves' ophthalmopathy. The chain uses TRBV12-3 or TRBV12-4 and TRBJ2-3; D remains ambiguous. The CDR3: CASSKSSTDTQYF. CDR3 DNA: TGTGCCAGCAGTAAATCTAGCACAGATACGCAGTATTTT.